The T cell receptor (beta chain) under discussion was sequenced for a study of cytomegalovirus exposure and HLA in healthy donors (dated by TCRdb to about 2017). For the wider study: According to an earlier analysis of several hundred of the donors, about 170 million T cells yielded over 100 million unique TCR beta sequences and roughly 280 Gb of sequence data. A few DR-DQ haplotypes were treated as single units for association and clustering because of strong linkage in the cohort. The number of typed donors differed by locus: about 620-640 for A, B, C, DRB1 and DQB1; some 500 for DQA1; fewer than 610 for DPA1; and 400 to 480 for DPB1. An early release covering over 500 HLA-typed donors comprised approximately 300 gigabases of sequencing data and tens of millions of unique TCR sequences. Class I and class II HLA loci were covered by the typing at four-digit resolution. Using immunosequencing, the study profiled T cell repertoires from about 620 subjects and related those repertoires to cytomegalovirus serostatus. Among the roughly 400 genotyped donors, around 81% belonged to the genetic ancestry cluster associated with self-reported Caucasian donors. A later genetic analysis used genome-wide SNP genotypes for about 65% of the 666 donors, treating that subset as a discovery cohort. The study was designed to test whether signatures of past pathogen exposure could be identified by cataloging public T cell receptors. Besides the first cohort of approximately 670 subjects, a separate validation cohort made up of 120 or so different subjects was used. In an earlier analysis of 587 of the donors, high-throughput TCR beta sequencing was used to judge whether each TCR beta V gene segment behaved as functional or pseudogenic. To study patterns of TCR occurrence, a later analysis re-analyzed previously published TCR beta repertoires from just over 650 donors and added high-resolution HLA genotyping. Every discovery cohort repertoire had been produced on one sequencing platform. Alongside the repertoire data, information on donor age, sex, ethnicity and CMV serostatus was compiled. Among under 450 genotyped donors of the cohort, an average of around 240,000 unique TCR beta nucleotide sequences were sequenced per donor, around 20% of them non-productive. Rather than using new phenotypic data, the later analysis identified candidate immune exposures from TCR beta sequences and from how often those sequences occurred across donors. To predict cytomegalovirus infection status, the study combined high-throughput TCR immunosequencing, statistical association of individual TCRs with disease status, and machine learning. Study-wide conclusions, independent of this receptor: Most CMV-associated TCR beta chains appeared to be HLA-restricted in a later analysis, and the HLA associations seemed to be driven largely by CMV exposure. Because HLA typing was unavailable for some donors at each locus, only the typed subset was used in association tests. A cluster of highly shared sequence variants was judged likely to represent a technical artifact of the sequencing pipeline. For the cohort, immune exposure information was limited to CMV serostatus. Because the 87-base-pair reads could not distinguish some IMGT-functional V segments, including TRBV6-2 and TRBV6-3, those segments were excluded. The earlier analysis of approximately 540 of the donors excluded 15 to 20 rarely observed V segments, including chromosome 9 orphons, because counts were too low. A later genetic analysis associated a missense DCLRE1C variant with V-gene and J-gene trimming of TCR beta chains, and an independent cohort replicated the association. In this cohort, only TCR beta chains were sequenced, and detectable features were limited by the absence of alpha or paired-chain data. Correlated functional status among segregating V segments might be attributable to linkage disequilibrium, but an unknown experimental factor could not be ruled out. According to a later analysis, TCR association rates differed among HLA loci, with DRB1 alleles showing the most associated TCRs and HLA-C alleles showing the fewest. Several of the top co-occurrence clusters appeared to be linked to parvovirus B19, influenza, CMV and Epstein-Barr virus, according to a later analysis. A total of roughly 160 TCR beta chains were listed by the study as associated with cytomegalovirus. Most TCR sequences were seen in very few donors, while some public TCRs were found in many individuals. A further reported finding was that TCR beta sequences accurately predicted the HLA-A and HLA-B alleles for most subjects in the first cohort. A later genetic analysis reported fewer N-insertions in productive TCRs among donors in an Asian-associated ancestry cluster than the roughly 640-donor mean. In a later analysis, HLA-associated TCR beta chains were found to be more clonally expanded and to have lower generation probabilities than equally common non-associated chains. The classifier was reported to diagnose cytomegalovirus status with high specificity and sensitivity in both the original cohort and the validation cohort. In an earlier analysis of about 550 of the donors, most TCR beta V segments were observed in productive rearrangements about 90% or about 30% of the time, broadly matching IMGT annotations. In vitro tests confirmed that a few of the cytomegalovirus-associated TCR beta chains recognize cytomegalovirus antigens. Presence/absence analyses assumed roughly uniform sequencing depth across donors, an assumption that may not hold. According to the authors, the approach could potentially be generalized to other disease states and immunological phenotypes. A later analysis associated some 17,000 TCR beta sequences with specific HLA alleles at a false discovery rate of 0.05. When HLA alleles, especially DR and DQ, strongly co-occurred, TCR associations were difficult to assign to individual alleles.

Libraries were built with the immunoSEQ multiplex PCR assay. For the multiplex PCR, a mixture combining 60 forward primers for TCR Vbeta segments and 13 reverse primers for TCR Jbeta segments was used. The CDR3 region of rearranged TCR beta genes was amplified from genomic DNA with a multiplex PCR assay. The Illumina HiSeq System was used to sequence the amplified TCR beta libraries as 87-base-pair reads. Per the source publication's procedure: In a later analysis, some 80 million unique TCR beta chains were counted across the roughly 700 repertoires, and roughly 11 million of these chains were shared by at least two donors. A nearest-neighbor algorithm error-corrected the raw reads and collapsed the reads into unique sequences, merging closely related sequences to remove PCR and sequencing errors. To assign V, D and J gene segments, CDR3 sequences were aligned to IMGT reference sequences. Each retained sequence needed at least a six-nucleotide match to both a V gene segment and a J gene segment. A rearrangement counted as productive if the CDR3 had no stop codons and remained in frame with V and J, and every other rearrangement counted as non-productive. Following IMGT convention, CDR3 was defined as the stretch from the second conserved V-encoded cysteine to the conserved J-encoded phenylalanine. In an earlier analysis of roughly 580 of the donors, sequences lacking an unambiguous match to a single V gene segment were excluded. An earlier analysis of 500 to 700 of the donors classified V segments as functional when productive rearrangements were above 56.7% and as segregating when the standard deviation between donors was above 5%. To diagnose cytomegalovirus status from the catalog of TCR beta chain sequences, a statistical classification framework was built. In a later analysis, V and J genes were assigned by comparing TCR nucleotide sequences against IMGT/GENE-DB human TR gene sequences. In a later analysis, CDR3 sequences and most-parsimonious VDJ recombination scenarios were assigned using the TCRdist pipeline. A later analysis defined each TCR beta chain by its CDR3 amino acid sequence plus V-gene family, and excluded reads lacking a unique V-gene family. As a way to deal with suspected cross-contamination and a sequencing artifact, a later analysis dropped 450 to 600 nucleotide sequences that were highly shared and had low generation probability. In a later analysis, a clonal expansion index was calculated for each public chain from normalized within-repertoire ranks of inferred template counts. In a later analysis, generation probabilities were computed with a VDJ recombination model fitted to out-of-frame rearrangements, and the resulting probabilities were checked against IGoR. A later analysis scored TCR-TCR, TCR-HLA and TCR-CMV co-occurrence with hypergeometric tests, applying a repertoire-size bias correction to TCR pairs. A later analysis estimated false discovery rates by permuting HLA or CMV assignments 20 times. In a later analysis, co-occurring TCRs were grouped with DBSCAN, and TCRdist sequence similarity was added when clustering was performed within HLA-allele-positive subsets. For co-occurrence clustering, repertoires with fewer than 30,000 or more than 120,000 public chains were excluded, along with 4 to 6 repertoires with anomalous nucleotide sharing. As stored in TCRdb, this immuneACCESS dataset retains in-frame rearrangements with V and J assigned. A fraction of the clones does not appear; measured against another copy, unresolved V genes explain less than half of the discrepancy, and the remainder lacks a known reason. Clonal size and the V and J genes are those of that table, whereas D and trimming came from the DNA. Here the sample has about 260,000 clones; just under 85% occur a single time. The ten largest clones represent about 2% of the sample.

In the case of this clone: Its antigen is still unknown. Per-nucleotide qualities are absent, and no much larger clonotype sits a single base away.

The cohort consisted of 600 to 750 healthy bone marrow donors. At the time of sampling, all cohort members were nominally healthy, though unrecorded immune exposures were likely present. The donor was CMV seropositive and was included in the group of around 300 seropositive cohort members. A peripheral blood sample was provided by each donor, and peripheral blood mononuclear cells were used for TCR beta sequencing. Genomic DNA extraction from the blood cell samples was performed with the Qiagen DNeasy Blood Extraction Kit. The germline V gene (reference sequence) gives CDR1 as GTSNPN and CDR2 as SVGIG. Germline trimming amounts to 4 bases on V and 6 bases on J, with 4 as the count of junction bases outside the gene matches. From the cysteine up to the phenylalanine, the CDR3 has a length of 14 residues. The only DNA kept is the CDR3, 42 bases in frame from the first base.

Sequencing was carried out using PBMCs. The chain is made from TRBV30 and TRBJ2-4; TRBD2 lines up with 12 middle nucleotides. This TCR came from a woman between 35 and 50 years old in good health and CMV-seropositive. This receptor carries the CDR3 CAWTSGGGLNIQYF. Here is the DNA: TGTGCCTGGACTAGCGGGGGGGGACTAAACATTCAGTACTTC. Beyond the CDR3, the reference TRBV30 and TRBJ2-4 genes provide the residues; the full variable domain reads: SQTIHQWPATLVQPVGSPLSLECTVEGTSNPNLYWYRQAAGRGLQLLFYSVGIGQISSEVPQNLSASRPQDRQFILSSKKLLLSDSGFYLCAWTSGGGLNIQYFGAGTRLSVL.